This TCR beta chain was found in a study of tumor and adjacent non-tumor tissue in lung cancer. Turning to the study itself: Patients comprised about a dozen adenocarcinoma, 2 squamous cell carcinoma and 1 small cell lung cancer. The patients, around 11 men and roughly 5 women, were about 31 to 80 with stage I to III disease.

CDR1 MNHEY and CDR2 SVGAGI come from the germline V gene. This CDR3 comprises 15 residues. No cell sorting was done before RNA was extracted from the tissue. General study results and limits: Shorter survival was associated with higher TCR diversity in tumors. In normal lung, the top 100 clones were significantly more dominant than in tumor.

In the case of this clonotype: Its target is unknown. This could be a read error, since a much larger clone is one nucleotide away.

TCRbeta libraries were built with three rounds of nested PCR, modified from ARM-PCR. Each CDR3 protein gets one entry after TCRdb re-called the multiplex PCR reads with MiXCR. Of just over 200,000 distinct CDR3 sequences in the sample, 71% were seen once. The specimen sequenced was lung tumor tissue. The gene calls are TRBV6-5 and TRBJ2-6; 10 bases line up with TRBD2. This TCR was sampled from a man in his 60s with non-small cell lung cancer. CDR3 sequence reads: CASSLGLASFNILTF. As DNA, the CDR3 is TGTGCCAGCAGTTTGGGACTAGCGAGCTTCAACATCCTGACTTTC.